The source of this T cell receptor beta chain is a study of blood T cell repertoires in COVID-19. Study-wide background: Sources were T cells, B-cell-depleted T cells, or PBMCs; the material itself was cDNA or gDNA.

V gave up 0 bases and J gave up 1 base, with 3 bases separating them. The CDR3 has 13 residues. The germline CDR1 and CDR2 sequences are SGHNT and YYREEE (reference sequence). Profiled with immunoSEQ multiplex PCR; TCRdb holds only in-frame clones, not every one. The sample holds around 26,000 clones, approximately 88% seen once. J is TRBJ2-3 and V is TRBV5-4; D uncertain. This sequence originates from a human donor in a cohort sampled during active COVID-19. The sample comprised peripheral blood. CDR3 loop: CASSLAGTDTQYF. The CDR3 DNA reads TGTGCCAGCAGCTTGGCGGGCACAGATACGCAGTATTTT.